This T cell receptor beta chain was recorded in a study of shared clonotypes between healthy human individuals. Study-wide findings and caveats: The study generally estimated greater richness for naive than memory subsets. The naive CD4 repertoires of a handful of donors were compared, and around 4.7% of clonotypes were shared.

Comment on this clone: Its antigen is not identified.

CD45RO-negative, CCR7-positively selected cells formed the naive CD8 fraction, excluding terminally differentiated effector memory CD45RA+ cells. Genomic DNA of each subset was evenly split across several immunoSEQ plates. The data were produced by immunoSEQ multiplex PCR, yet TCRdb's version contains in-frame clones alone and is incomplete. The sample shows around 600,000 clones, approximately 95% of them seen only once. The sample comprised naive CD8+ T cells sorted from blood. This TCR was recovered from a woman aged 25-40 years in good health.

The CDR3 DNA reads TGTGCCAGCAGCCCAGAGACAGGGGGGGGGCAGACCCAGTACTTC. It yields the protein CASSPETGGGQTQYF. The chain employs TRBV13 and TRBJ2-5, with TRBD1 matching over 9 bases. J was trimmed by 6 bases and V by 5 bases; bases with no gene match: 10. Germline V gene data show CDR1 as PRHDT and CDR2 as FYEKMQ (reference sequence). The CDR3 loop spans 15 amino acids.